These T cell receptor beta chains were read from a single sample in a study of lymphopenia after photon versus proton radiotherapy. Clones were sequenced by immunoSEQ multiplex PCR, and TCRdb holds only the in-frame ones, with some missing. The data contain roughly 58,000 clones, 87% of them singletons. Sequenced material: peripheral blood, taken from a patient treated with proton-based radiotherapy. The origin of the receptors is an elderly man with esophageal cancer. CDR3s include the opening cysteine and the closing phenylalanine or tryptophan. A D gene is named only where the DNA matches it firmly. The size entry is marked missing in some rows and otherwise reads once, few, many or a size class.

d_call | cdr3_length | clone_size | j_call | v_call | cdr3_nt | cdr3_aa
. | 15 | . | TRBJ1-5 | TRBV4-1 | TGCGCCAGCAGCCGGTCAGGGGTGCGAAATCAGCCCCAGCATTTT | CASSRSGVRNQPQHF
TRBD1 | 13 | . | TRBJ2-2 | TRBV29-1 | TGCAGCGTAGACAGGGGGAACACCGGGGAGCTGTTTTTT | CSVDRGNTGELFF
TRBD1 | 17 | . | TRBJ1-5 | TRBV10-2 | TGCGCCAGCAGTGCGGGGACAGGGATCAGGAGCAATCAGCCCCAGCATTTT | CASSAGTGIRSNQPQHF
. | 12 | . | TRBJ2-7 | TRBV19 | TGTGCCAGTAGTGGGGGGCGCTACGAGCAGTACTTC | CASSGGRYEQYF
. | 13 | . | TRBJ1-2 | TRBV6-1 | TGTGCCAGCAGTGTGTCGAGGGGCTCTGGCTACACCTTC | CASSVSRGSGYTF
TRBD1 | 16 | . | TRBJ1-1 | TRBV27 | TGTGCCAGCAGTTTCTCCTATCGACAGGGGGCTGCTGAAGCTTTCTTT | CASSFSYRQGAAEAFF
. | 14 | once | TRBJ2-7 | TRBV7-9 | TGTGCCAGCAGCTCAACCGGGGAAAGCTACGAGCAGTACTTC | CASSSTGESYEQYF
. | 15 | few | TRBJ1-1 | TRBV9 | TGTGCCAGCAGCCCGAGACCCGGACAAACCACTGAAGCTTTCTTT | CASSPRPGQTTEAFF
. | 14 | once | TRBJ2-5 | TRBV19 | TGTGCCAGTACGGTCAGTAGGTTCTCTCAGACCCAGTACTTC | CASTVSRFSQTQYF
. | 14 | . | TRBJ2-2 | TRBV18 | TGTGCCAGCTCACCCCGGCTAGCGAGCGGGGAGCTGTTTTTT | CASSPRLASGELFF
. | 12 | . | TRBJ1-2 | TRBV5-6 | TGTGCCAGCAGCTTGGCTAACTATGGCTACACCTTC | CASSLANYGYTF